These T cell receptor beta chains were read from a single sample in a study of blood T cell repertoires in COVID-19. Repertoires were generated with immunoSEQ multiplex PCR, while TCRdb's copy carries only in-frame clones and drops some. Among around 200,000 clones, under 85% were seen once, and the ten largest hold about 7%. Specimen: peripheral blood. The receptor source for this set is a human donor in a cohort sampled during active COVID-19. CDR3s include the opening cysteine and the closing phenylalanine or tryptophan. D genes are given only for firm matches. Clone size appears in some rows only: once, few, many, or a class for an expanded clone.

clone_size j_call d_call v_call cdr3_aa cdr3_nt
NA TRBJ1-3 NA TRBV7-9 CASSLGGLTGNTIYF TGTGCCAGCAGCCTAGGCGGCCTCACTGGAAACACCATATATTTT
NA TRBJ2-3 TRBD2 TRBV5-4 CASSFQRGASTDTQYF TGTGCCAGCAGTTTCCAGCGGGGGGCTAGCACAGATACGCAGTATTTT
NA TRBJ2-3 TRBD2 TRBV9 CASSGGTSGGPSDTQYF TGTGCCAGCAGCGGGGGAACTAGCGGGGGGCCTTCAGATACGCAGTATTTT
NA TRBJ2-1 TRBD2 TRBV10-2 CASGASGYNEQFF TGCGCCAGCGGGGCTAGCGGGTACAATGAGCAGTTCTTC
NA TRBJ2-3 TRBD2 TRBV28 CASSLFRGGAADTQYF TGTGCCAGCAGTTTGTTCCGCGGGGGGGCCGCAGATACGCAGTATTTT
NA TRBJ1-1 TRBD1 TRBV5-1 CASSVTGAEAFF TGCGCCAGCAGCGTCACAGGGGCTGAAGCTTTCTTT
NA TRBJ1-5 TRBD1 TRBV5-1 CASSPGTGLGNQPQHF TGCGCCAGCAGCCCGGGGACAGGGTTAGGCAATCAGCCCCAGCATTTT
NA TRBJ2-6 TRBD1 TRBV5-8 CASTLWDRGSGANVLTF TGTGCCAGCACGCTTTGGGACAGGGGTAGTGGGGCCAACGTCCTGACTTTC
once TRBJ1-4 NA TRBV7-8 CASSPTGFSATNEKLFF TGTGCCAGCAGCCCAACCGGTTTTTCTGCAACTAATGAAAAACTGTTTTTT
NA TRBJ1-6 TRBD1 TRBV5-8 CASSFTVGTGVSPLHF TGTGCCAGCAGCTTCACCGTTGGGACAGGGGTTTCACCCCTCCACTTT
NA TRBJ2-5 NA TRBV5-4 CASSPRADQETQYF TGTGCCAGCAGCCCGAGGGCAGACCAAGAGACCCAGTACTTC
NA TRBJ2-1 TRBD1 TRBV6-5 CASSPGTGGINEQFF TGTGCCAGCAGTCCCGGGACAGGGGGCATCAATGAGCAGTTCTTC
once TRBJ2-6 TRBD1 TRBV5-6 CASSFPGQVLSGANVLTF TGTGCCAGCAGCTTCCCGGGACAGGTCCTCTCTGGGGCCAACGTCCTGACTTTC
NA TRBJ2-4 NA TRBV7-3 CASSLIPNGPARAKNIQYF TGTGCCAGCAGCTTAATCCCAAACGGCCCAGCGAGGGCCAAAAACATTCAGTACTTC
NA TRBJ2-2 TRBD1 TRBV2 CASTIQGFPGELFF TGTGCCAGCACTATACAGGGGTTTCCCGGGGAGCTGTTTTTT
NA TRBJ1-2 TRBD1 TRBV19 CASSLQGLGTYGYTF TGTGCCAGTAGTTTACAGGGGTTGGGGACCTATGGCTACACCTTC
NA TRBJ2-3 TRBD1 TRBV5-1 CASSSIQGSGTDTQYF TGCGCCAGCAGCTCAATACAGGGGAGTGGAACAGATACGCAGTATTTT
NA TRBJ2-7 TRBD2 TRBV6-5 CASSSLAGGGYEQYF TGTGCCAGCAGTTCTCTAGCGGGGGGCGGGTACGAGCAGTACTTC
NA TRBJ2-7 NA TRBV6-1 CASSEGGEGFSYEQYF TGTGCCAGCAGTGAAGGCGGAGAGGGATTCTCCTACGAGCAGTACTTC
NA TRBJ2-7 TRBD1 TRBV6-2/TRBV6-3 CASSLGQGLRGEQYF TGTGCCAGCAGCTTGGGACAGGGGTTGCGGGGCGAGCAGTACTTC
NA TRBJ1-2 TRBD1 TRBV2 CASSYPPGGRRGYTF TGTGCCAGCAGTTACCCCCCAGGGGGCCGGCGTGGCTACACCTTC
few TRBJ2-6 TRBD1 TRBV19 CASSIEEVSGTATGANVLTF TGTGCCAGTAGTATAGAAGAGGTTTCCGGGACAGCAACTGGGGCCAACGTCCTGACTTTC
NA TRBJ1-5 NA TRBV6-5 CASSTGILGNQPQHF TGTGCCAGCAGTACAGGGATTTTGGGCAATCAGCCCCAGCATTTT
NA TRBJ1-2 NA TRBV28 CASSSLTGGNYGYTF TGTGCCAGCAGTTCCCTGACCGGGGGGAACTATGGCTACACCTTC
NA TRBJ1-3 TRBD1 TRBV10-3 CAISDNRDRVPGNTIYF TGTGCCATCAGTGATAACCGGGACAGGGTACCTGGAAACACCATATATTTT
NA TRBJ1-2 NA TRBV14 CASSQDFLGGTNYGYTF TGTGCCAGCAGCCAAGATTTTCTAGGAGGGACTAACTATGGCTACACCTTC
few TRBJ1-2 TRBD1 TRBV19 CASSDRGRGEYNYGYTF TGTGCCAGTAGTGACAGGGGGCGCGGGGAGTATAACTATGGCTACACCTTC
NA TRBJ2-5 NA TRBV2 CASSEARSSRETQYF TGTGCCAGCAGTGAAGCGCGGTCTAGCAGGGAGACCCAGTACTTC
NA TRBJ2-2 TRBD1 TRBV19 CASNPSQNRGRPKTGELFF TGTGCCAGTAATCCATCTCAAAACAGGGGGCGACCCAAGACCGGGGAGCTGTTTTTT
NA TRBJ1-1 TRBD1 TRBV6-6 CASSRQGITLMNTEAFF TGTGCCAGCAGTCGACAGGGTATAACTTTAATGAACACTGAAGCTTTCTTT
NA TRBJ2-5 NA TRBV30 CAWSAGWVWETQYF TGTGCCTGGAGTGCGGGGTGGGTATGGGAGACCCAGTACTTC
NA TRBJ2-1 NA TRBV5-6 CASSSTDEQFF TGTGCCAGCAGCTCAACGGATGAGCAGTTCTTC
NA TRBJ2-1 NA TRBV5-4 CASMEQNSYNEQFF TGTGCCAGCATGGAACAGAACTCCTACAATGAGCAGTTCTTC
NA TRBJ2-3 TRBD1 TRBV5-1 CASSRDRGRTDTQYF TGCGCCAGCAGCCGGGACAGGGGGCGCACAGATACGCAGTATTTT
NA TRBJ1-1 NA TRBV29-1 CSVRWEDLNTEAFF TGCAGCGTCCGGTGGGAGGATTTGAACACTGAAGCTTTCTTT
NA TRBJ1-2 TRBD1 TRBV6-5 CASRQQGTYGYTF TGTGCCAGCAGACAACAGGGGACCTATGGCTACACCTTC
NA TRBJ2-7 TRBD2 TRBV11-1 CASSLELAGYEQYF TGTGCCAGCAGCTTAGAACTAGCGGGGTACGAGCAGTACTTC